The subject of this entry is one TCR beta chain. The data are from a study of T-cell reconstitution after alpha-beta-depleted transplantation in children. Unique molecular identifiers were incorporated during preparation of the TCRbeta library. TCRdb passed the PCR reads through MiXCR, listing each CDR3 protein once. The table has about 540,000 distinct CDR3 sequences, around 17% seen once. With 0 bases removed from V and 0 bases from J, the gap between germline ends came to 7 bases. The CDR3 consists of 15 residues. Germline lookup yields CDR1 ENHRY and CDR2 SYGVKD. The chain has TRBV10-3 and TRBJ2-3; TRBD1 is a possible D gene (5 bases). This receptor was identified in a human donor who donated a stem cell graft to a child with acute lymphoblastic leukemia. The material sequenced was PBMCs from the stem cell graft donor, taken from the stem cell graft. CDR3 region: CAISESGVSTDTQYF. CDR3 coding DNA: TGTGCCATCAGTGAGTCAGGGGTCAGCACAGATACGCAGTATTTT.